This T cell receptor (beta chain) was profiled in a study of cytomegalovirus exposure and HLA in healthy donors. Across the whole study: A subsequent analysis stated that the 120 or so validation repertoires were run on the same platform as the roughly 670 first-cohort repertoires. Study findings and constraints: It was found in a later analysis that first-cohort TCR clusters tended to co-occur in the 120 validation repertoires.

The donors formed part of the approximately 120-subject validation cohort, distinct from the roughly 700-subject first cohort. The sample holds one count of this clone. Its matching antigen is unknown. Sequenced by immunoSEQ multiplex PCR; TCRdb stores in-frame clones only, minus some. The sample lists about 130,000 clones, roughly 93% occurring once. V was clipped by 3 bases and J by 2 bases, with 18 bases between them. Germline V CDR1 and CDR2: MGHRA, YSYEKL. This CDR3 has 17 amino acids. The TCR originated in a woman aged 18 to 35 in good health and CMV-seronegative. Source material: PBMCs. The chain combines TRBV4-1 with TRBJ2-3; D perhaps matches TRBD2 (6 bases). The CDR3: CASSQNGLYPFTDTQYF. CDR3 sequence (DNA): TGCGCCAGCAGCCAGAACGGACTATATCCCTTCACAGATACGCAGTATTTT.